This T cell receptor (beta chain) derives from a study of T cells in Graves' hyperthyroidism and ophthalmopathy. Germline assignment: CDR1 SGHRS and CDR2 YFSETQ. Trimming left V 4 bases short and J 7 bases short, with 11 bases between. The CDR3 runs 13 residues. RNA transcripts provided the source from which TCR beta CDR3 regions were amplified. With the HTBI primer set, the TCR CDR3 went through a first round of RT-PCR. Each CDR3 protein is one row after TCRdb ran MiXCR on the multiplex PCR reads. Counted here are around 570,000 distinct CDR3 sequences, just under 20% occurring once; the ten biggest clones make up about 45%. This clonotype occurred many times.

The chain couples TRBV5-1 to TRBJ1-4; tentatively, D is TRBD1 (5 bases). This receptor was identified in a middle-aged man with Graves' ophthalmopathy. The sequencing sample was made of blood. CDR3 sequence (DNA): TGCGCCAGCAGCGGCAGTGGGGGTGAAAAACTGTTTTTT. It codes for CASSGSGGEKLFF.